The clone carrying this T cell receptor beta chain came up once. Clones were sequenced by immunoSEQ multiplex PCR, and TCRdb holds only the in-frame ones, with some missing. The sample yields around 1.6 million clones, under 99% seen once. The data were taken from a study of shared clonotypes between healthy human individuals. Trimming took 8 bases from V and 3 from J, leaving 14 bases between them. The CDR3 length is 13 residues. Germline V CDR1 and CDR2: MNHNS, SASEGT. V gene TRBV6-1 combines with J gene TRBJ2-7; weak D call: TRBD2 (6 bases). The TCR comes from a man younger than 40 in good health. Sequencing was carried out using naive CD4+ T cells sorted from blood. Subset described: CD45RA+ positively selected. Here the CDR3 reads CASGRQGGYEQYF. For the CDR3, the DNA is TGTGCCAGCGGACGGCAGGGAGGCTACGAGCAGTACTTC.